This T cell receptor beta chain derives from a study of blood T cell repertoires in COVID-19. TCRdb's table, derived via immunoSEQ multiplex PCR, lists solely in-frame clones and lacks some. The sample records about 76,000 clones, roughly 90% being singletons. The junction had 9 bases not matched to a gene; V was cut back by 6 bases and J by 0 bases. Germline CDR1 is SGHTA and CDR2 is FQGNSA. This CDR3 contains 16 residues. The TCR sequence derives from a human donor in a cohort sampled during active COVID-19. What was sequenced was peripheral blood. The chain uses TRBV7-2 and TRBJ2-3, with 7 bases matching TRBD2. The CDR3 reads CASRTTSTTSTDTQYF. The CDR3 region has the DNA TGTGCCAGCAGGACGACTAGCACTACTAGCACAGATACGCAGTATTTT.